Shown below are 3 T cell receptor beta chains from a single sample sequenced in a study of shared clonotypes between healthy human individuals. Profiled with immunoSEQ multiplex PCR; TCRdb holds only in-frame clones, not every one. Of 1,500,000 or so clones listed, more than 95% were seen once; the top ten hold approximately 1%. The source material was naive CD4+ T cells sorted from blood. Subset: CD45RA+ positively selected. These receptors came from a man aged 25 to 40 in good health.

This clone was seen only once. The genes are TRBV6-1 and TRBJ2-2; the D gene could be TRBD1 or TRBD2 (5 bases each). The V end was cut by 10 bases, the J end by 2 bases, with 14 bases between. The CDR3 extends over 14 amino acids. Germline loops: CDR1 MNHNS, CDR2 SASEGT. The CDR3 DNA reads as TGTGCCACCCGGGGCTCCCCAAACACCGGGGAGCTGTTTTTT. As protein: CATRGSPNTGELFF.

V gene TRBV19 combines with J gene TRBJ1-1; D unresolved. Trimming took off 5 bases at V and 8 bases at J, with 12 bases between the two ends. CDR3 length: 12 amino acids. Germline V gene lookup returns CDR1 LNHDA and CDR2 SQIVND (reference sequence). CDR3 nucleotide sequence: TGTGCCAGTAGTCCGAGGGCCACCGAAGCTTTCTTT. This gives the protein CASSPRATEAFF. Using reference TRBV19 and TRBJ1-1 for the parts outside the CDR3, the full variable domain is DGGITQSPKYLFRKEGQNVTLSCEQNLNHDAMYWYRQDPGQGLRLIYYSQIVNDFQKGDIAEGYSVSREKKESFPLTVTSAQKNPTAFYLCASSPRATEAFFGQGTRLTVV.

V and J are TRBV9 and TRBJ2-1, with 8 bases aligning to TRBD1. The CDR3 has 14 amino acids. Germline V gene sequence: CDR1 SGDLS, CDR2 YYNGEE. Trimming took 2 bases from V and 3 from J; bases not matched to a gene: 1. CDR3 sequence reads: CASSVTGVYNEQFF. The CDR3 region has the DNA TGTGCCAGCAGCGTGACAGGGGTCTACAATGAGCAGTTCTTC.